This TCR beta chain originates from a study of T cell repertoires and HLA-DP antigens. Study information: Alloreactive CD4+ T cells targeted HLA-DP on transduced HeLa.

After approximately 16 days' expansion, CD4+ cells were restimulated approximately 22 h with HeLa expressing allogeneic DPB1. HeLa stimulator cells carried retrovirally transduced HLA-DPA1/DPB1, HLA-DM, invariant chain and CD80. Untouched CD4+ T cells were bead-isolated from PBMC at around 98% purity. V dropped 4 bases and J dropped 0; count of bases not matched to a gene: 4. Per the germline V gene, CDR1 is SGHAT and CDR2 is FQDESV (reference sequence). The CDR3 is made up of 16 amino acids. Each cultured sample aimed for 60,000 T cell genomes at survey depth. Sequenced by immunoSEQ multiplex PCR; TCRdb stores in-frame clones only, minus some. The data show over 3,000 clones, more than 65% seen once.

The genes are TRBV11-1 and TRBJ2-3; 10 bases map to TRBD2. The source is a woman aged 18-29 years in good health and CMV-seronegative. The specimen was CD137- CD4+ T cells from cultured PBMCs. This CDR3 is CASSSGLAASTDTQYF. In nucleotides, the CDR3 is TGTGCCAGCAGCTCCGGACTAGCGGCTAGCACAGATACGCAGTATTTT.